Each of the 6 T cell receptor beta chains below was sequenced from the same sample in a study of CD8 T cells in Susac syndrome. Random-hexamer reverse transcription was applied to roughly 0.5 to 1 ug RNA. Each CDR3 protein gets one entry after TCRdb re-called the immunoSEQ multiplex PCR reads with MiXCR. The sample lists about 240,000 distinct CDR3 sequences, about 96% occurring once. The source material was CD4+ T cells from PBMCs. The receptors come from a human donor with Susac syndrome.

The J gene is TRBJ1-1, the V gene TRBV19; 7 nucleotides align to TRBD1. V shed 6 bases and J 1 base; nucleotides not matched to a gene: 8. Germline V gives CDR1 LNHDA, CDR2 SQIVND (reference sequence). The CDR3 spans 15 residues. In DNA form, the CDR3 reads TGTGCCAGTAGCTTCCTTGGGACAGCGAACACTGAAGCTTTCTTT. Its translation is CASSFLGTANTEAFF.

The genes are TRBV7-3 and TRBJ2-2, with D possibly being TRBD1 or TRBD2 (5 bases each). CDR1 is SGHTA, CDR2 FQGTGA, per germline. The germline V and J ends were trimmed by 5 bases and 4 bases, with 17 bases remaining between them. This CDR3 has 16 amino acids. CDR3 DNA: TGTGCCAGCAGCCGAGGCGACACTAGGGGCACCGGGGAGCTGTTTTTT. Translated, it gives CASSRGDTRGTGELFF. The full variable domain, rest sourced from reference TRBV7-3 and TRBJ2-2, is GAGVSQTPSNKVTEKGKYVELRCDPISGHTALYWYRQSLGQGPEFLIYFQGTGAADDSGLPNDRFFAVRPEGSVSTLKIQRTERGDSAVYLCASSRGDTRGTGELFFGEGSRLTVL.

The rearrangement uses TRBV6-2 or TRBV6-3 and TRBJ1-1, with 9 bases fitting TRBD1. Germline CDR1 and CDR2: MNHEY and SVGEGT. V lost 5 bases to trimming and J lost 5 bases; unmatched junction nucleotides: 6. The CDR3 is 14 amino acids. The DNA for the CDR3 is TGTGCCAGCAGTCAGACAGGGGGACGTACTGAAGCTTTCTTT. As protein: CASSQTGGRTEAFF.

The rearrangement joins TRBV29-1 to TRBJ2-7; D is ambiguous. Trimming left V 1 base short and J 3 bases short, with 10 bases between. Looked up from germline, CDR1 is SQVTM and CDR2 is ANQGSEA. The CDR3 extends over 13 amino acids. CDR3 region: CSVEVVPSYEQYF. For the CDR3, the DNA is TGCAGCGTTGAAGTTGTCCCTAGCTACGAGCAGTACTTC.

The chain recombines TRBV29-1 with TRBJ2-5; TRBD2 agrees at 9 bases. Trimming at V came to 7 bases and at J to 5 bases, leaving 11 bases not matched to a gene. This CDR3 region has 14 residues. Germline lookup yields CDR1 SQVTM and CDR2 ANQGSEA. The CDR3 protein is CSAPGLAGRETQYF. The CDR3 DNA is TGCAGCGCCCCGGGACTAGCTGGCCGTGAGACCCAGTACTTC.

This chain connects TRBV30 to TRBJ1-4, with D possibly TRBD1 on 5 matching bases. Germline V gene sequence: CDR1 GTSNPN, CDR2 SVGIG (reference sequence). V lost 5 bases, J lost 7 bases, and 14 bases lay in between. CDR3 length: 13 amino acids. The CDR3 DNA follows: TGTGCCTGGGGCGTCGGGGCTGTTGAAAAACTGTTTTTT. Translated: CAWGVGAVEKLFF.